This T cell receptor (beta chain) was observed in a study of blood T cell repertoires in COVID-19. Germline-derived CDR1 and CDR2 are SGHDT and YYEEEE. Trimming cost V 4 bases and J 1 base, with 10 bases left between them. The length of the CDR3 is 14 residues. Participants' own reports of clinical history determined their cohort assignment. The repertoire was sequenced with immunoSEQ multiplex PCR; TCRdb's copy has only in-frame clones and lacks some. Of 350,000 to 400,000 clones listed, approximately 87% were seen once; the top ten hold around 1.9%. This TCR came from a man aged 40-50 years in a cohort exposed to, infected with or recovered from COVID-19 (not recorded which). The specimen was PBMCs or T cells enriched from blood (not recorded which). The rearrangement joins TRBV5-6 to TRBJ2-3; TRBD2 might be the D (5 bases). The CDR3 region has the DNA TGTGCCAGCAGCCTGGACTTAGGCACAGATACGCAGTATTTT. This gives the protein CASSLDLGTDTQYF.